This T cell receptor beta chain was found in a study of human T cells and chemical hapten exposure. V lost 3 bases, J lost 1 base, and 9 bases lay in between. The CDR3 is made up of 13 amino acids. The V gene's germline CDR1 is SQVTM and CDR2 ANQGSEA. Time point described: healthy volunteer bleed at 6 weeks. RNA extraction used unfractionated whole blood as the source of total RNA. TCRdb passed the RACE reads through MiXCR, listing each CDR3 protein once. The sample contains approximately 81,000 distinct CDR3 sequences, over 7% of which appear only once. What was sequenced was whole blood. This TCR was recovered from a male donor in good health. Some clones in this sample may be carry-over from other donors' samples. V is TRBV29-1 and J is TRBJ1-1; D may be TRBD1 (5 bases). CDR3 residues: CSVEGTENTEAFF. CDR3 nucleotides: TGCAGCGTTGAGGGGACCGAGAACACTGAAGCTTTCTTT. The variable domain in full, with the rest retrieved from reference TRBV29-1 and TRBJ1-1, is SAVISQKPSRDICQRGTSLTIQCQVDSQVTMMFWYRQQPGQSLTLIATANQGSEATYESGFVIDKFPISRPNLTFSTLTVSNMSPEDSSIYLCSVEGTENTEAFFGQGTRLTVV.